This TCR beta chain stems from a study of T cell responses to AZD1222 COVID-19 vaccine. Notes on the study in general: Repertoires were sampled only after the peak T cell response.

The CDR3 length is 16 residues. Germline-derived CDR1 and CDR2 are GTSNPN and SVGIG (reference sequence). V lost 0 bases and J lost 7; bases outside the gene matches: 5. With regard to this clone: The antigen remains unidentified.

Generated by immunoSEQ multiplex PCR, the TCRdb table keeps only in-frame clones and is missing some. The sample consists of 95,000 to 110,000 clones, over 90% of them appearing once. V usage is TRBV30 and J usage is TRBJ1-6, with 11 nucleotides matching TRBD1. Source: peripheral blood, taken on day 0 of AZD1222 vaccination. The sequence was collected from an adult in good health. CDR3 in amino acids: CAWSVPWTGGNSPLHF. CDR3 DNA: TGTGCCTGGAGTGTACCGTGGACAGGGGGCAATTCACCCCTCCACTTT.